The 6 T cell receptor beta chains reported below all come from one sample, sequenced in a study of cytomegalovirus exposure and HLA in healthy donors. Libraries were prepared by immunoSEQ multiplex PCR; TCRdb keeps only in-frame clonotypes and omits some of them. This table holds about 64,000 clones, 90% to 95% found once. The sequencing sample was made of PBMCs. These receptors were obtained from a woman aged 18-30 years in good health and CMV-seronegative.

The rearrangement links TRBV6-4 to TRBJ2-3, with TRBD1 as a possible D gene (6 bases). Germline V CDR1 and CDR2: MRHNA, SNTAGT. The CDR3 loop spans 15 amino acids. V dropped 4 bases and J dropped 1 base, with 12 bases sitting between them. The CDR3, as DNA: TGTGCCAGCAGTGCCCAAGGGGGAGGCACAGATACGCAGTATTTT. Its protein product is CASSAQGGGTDTQYF.

The CDR3 loop reads CASSLTSGDNEQFF. The CDR3, as DNA: TGCGCCAGCAGCTTGACTAGCGGAGACAATGAGCAGTTCTTC. The chain employs TRBV4-3 and TRBJ2-1; 9 bases match TRBD2. The CDR3 totals 14 residues. Germline CDR1 and CDR2: LGHNA and YSLEER. Trimming took 5 bases from V and 5 from J; bases not matched to a gene: 4.

The J gene is TRBJ1-2, the V gene TRBV29-1, with TRBD1 as a possible D gene (6 bases). The germline V gene encodes CDR1 SQVTM and CDR2 ANQGSEA. CDR3 size: 12 residues. V was pared by 6 bases and J by 0 bases, with 8 bases between. The CDR3 DNA is TGCAGCGTACGGACAGCTAACTATGGCTACACCTTC. Protein sequence: CSVRTANYGYTF. Combining the CDR3 with reference TRBV29-1 and TRBJ1-2 gives the whole variable domain SAVISQKPSRDICQRGTSLTIQCQVDSQVTMMFWYRQQPGQSLTLIATANQGSEATYESGFVIDKFPISRPNLTFSTLTVSNMSPEDSSIYLCSVRTANYGYTFGSGTRLTVV.

V is TRBV10-3 and J is TRBJ1-1; D is perhaps TRBD1 (6 bases). The V gene's germline CDR1 is ENHRY and CDR2 SYGVKD. CDR3 length equals 13 residues. The CDR3 DNA is TGTGAATGGGCAGGGGCTCAAAACACTGAAGCTTTCTTT. It encodes CEWAGAQNTEAFF.

The chain uses TRBV11-3 and TRBJ1-6, with D possibly matching TRBD1 (5 bases). Trimming pared 5 bases from V and 8 bases from J, leaving 16 bases between. Germline V gives CDR1 SGHNT, CDR2 YENEEA. The length of the CDR3 is 15 residues. CDR3 region: CASSPLGGNHSPLHF. In DNA, the CDR3 is TGTGCCAGCAGCCCCTTGGGGGGGAACCATTCACCCCTCCACTTT.

The CDR3 DNA follows: TGTGCCAGTAGTTCCTCGACTAGCGGAAACACCGGGGAGCTGTTTTTT. This codes for CASSSSTSGNTGELFF. The chain is built from TRBV19 and TRBJ2-2, with 9 bases lining up with TRBD2. The junction had 6 bases not matched to a gene; V was cut back by 5 bases and J by 2 bases. The CDR3 extends over 16 amino acids. Germline CDR1 is LNHDA and CDR2 is SQIVND (reference sequence).